This record looks at one TCR beta chain sequence and its context. Germline-derived CDR1 and CDR2 are MNHNS and SASEGT. The CDR3 has 13 amino acids. Trimming pared 3 bases from V and 5 bases from J, leaving 10 bases between. This sample was included in a study of shared clonotypes between healthy human individuals. Without sorting, samples used some 90 million PBMCs for genomic DNA. Method: immunoSEQ multiplex PCR; TCRdb's copy keeps in-frame clones and lacks some. Of hundreds of thousands of clones listed, around 77% were seen once; the top ten hold 12%. Source material: PBMCs. The origin of this receptor is a woman in her thirties or forties in good health. Some clones in this sample may be carry-over from other donors' samples. The chain is built from TRBV6-1 and TRBJ1-1, with a weak D call TRBD1 (6 bases). CDR3 sequence: CASSDRGITEAFF. CDR3 coding DNA: TGTGCCAGCAGTGACAGGGGAATTACTGAAGCTTTCTTT.